These 24 T cell receptor beta chains came from one sample sequenced in a study of cytomegalovirus exposure and HLA in healthy donors. The PCR was carried out with 60 Vbeta primers and 13 Jbeta primers. Clones were sequenced by immunoSEQ multiplex PCR, and TCRdb holds only the in-frame ones, with some missing. The sample has some 84,000 clones, 60% to 80% seen once. The sequenced material came from PBMCs. All receptors come from a boy aged 5 to 17 in good health and CMV-seronegative.

The count of this clone is one. The J gene is TRBJ1-5, the V gene TRBV28, with D possibly TRBD1 on 6 matching bases. The CDR3 totals 21 residues. In germline, CDR1 is MDHEN, CDR2 SYDVKM. Between the trimmed V and J ends, which lost 1 base and 1 base, there was a span of 26 bases. In nucleotides, the CDR3 is TGTGCCAGCAGTTTATCCCCGATAGGGAGAGGGGGTCCTGGAAGCAATCAGCCCCAGCATTTT. As protein: CASSLSPIGRGGPGSNQPQHF. The full variable domain, with the rest looked up from reference TRBV28 and TRBJ1-5, is DVKVTQSSRYLVKRTGEKVFLECVQDMDHENMFWYRQDPGLGLRLIYFSYDVKMKEKGDIPEGYSVSREKKERFSLILESASTNQTSMYLCASSLSPIGRGGPGSNQPQHFGDGTRLSIL.

V gene TRBV30 combines with J gene TRBJ2-5; D may be TRBD1 (6 bases). V was trimmed by 7 bases and J by 5 bases, leaving 17 bases between them. The CDR3 extends over 13 amino acids. The V gene's germline CDR1 is GTSNPN and CDR2 SVGIG (reference sequence). The DNA for the CDR3 is TGTGCCTCTGGGCAGGGGCGCATTGAGACCCAGTACTTC. Residues: CASGQGRIETQYF.

The rearrangement uses TRBV28 and TRBJ1-5; 8 nucleotides match TRBD1. The CDR3 extends over 16 amino acids. Germline CDR1 MDHEN, CDR2 SYDVKM. Trimming took 7 bases from V and 4 from J; bases not matched to a gene: 12. The CDR3 nucleotides read TGTGCCAGCACAGAAATAGAACAGGGGGGAAATCAGCCCCAGCATTTT. Translated: CASTEIEQGGNQPQHF.

V usage is TRBV25-1 and J usage is TRBJ1-5, with D maybe TRBD1 (5 bases). V was cut by 4 bases and J by 0 bases, with 7 bases left in between. CDR1 is MGHDK, CDR2 SYGVNS, per germline. The CDR3 spans 14 residues. The CDR3, as DNA: TGTGCCAGCAGTGGACAGAATAGCAATCAGCCCCAGCATTTT. Its translation is CASSGQNSNQPQHF.

This clone was seen a single time. The rearrangement links TRBV4-1 to TRBJ2-6; possible D gene TRBD2, 5 bases. V gave up 3 bases and J gave up 0 bases, with 12 bases separating them. The V gene's germline CDR1 is MGHRA and CDR2 YSYEKL. The CDR3 loop spans 17 amino acids. In DNA, the CDR3 is TGCGCCAGCAGCCACAGCGCTGGGAGCTCTGGGGCCAACGTCCTGACTTTC. It yields the protein CASSHSAGSSGANVLTF.

This chain uses TRBV30 with TRBJ1-2; 11 nucleotides align to TRBD1. Germline CDR1 GTSNPN, CDR2 SVGIG (reference sequence). The V and J ends lost 1 base and 7 bases, in that order; junction bases with no gene match: 17. This CDR3 is built from 18 residues. CDR3 amino acids: CAWSERFTPGQGVGGYTF. The CDR3 coding sequence is TGTGCCTGGAGTGAGAGATTTACACCGGGACAGGGGGTCGGTGGCTACACCTTC.

The CDR3 here is CAWSVRGTRNTEAFF. CDR3 nucleotide sequence: TGTGCCTGGAGTGTACGCGGCACAAGAAACACTGAAGCTTTCTTT. The rearrangement links TRBV30 to TRBJ1-1, with D hard to call. Between the trimmed V and J ends, which lost 0 bases and 2 bases, there was a span of 13 bases. The CDR3 sequence is 15 residues long. The V gene's germline CDR1 is GTSNPN and CDR2 SVGIG (reference sequence).

This chain uses TRBV7-6 with TRBJ1-1; tentatively, D is TRBD1 (6 bases). Germline V gene data show CDR1 as SGHVS and CDR2 as FNYEAQ. V was cut by 3 bases and J by 3 bases, with 11 bases left in between. This CDR3 is built from 14 residues. CDR3 bases: TGTGCCAGCAGCTTCAGGGCAGGGGACACTGAAGCTTTCTTT. Protein sequence: CASSFRAGDTEAFF.

The rearrangement links TRBV4-2 to TRBJ2-7, with 7 positions matching TRBD1. This CDR3 comprises 16 residues. Looked up from germline, CDR1 is LGHNA and CDR2 is YNFKEQ. V was pared by 1 base and J by 3 bases, with 9 bases of the junction left unmatched. The CDR3 DNA reads as TGTGCCAGCAGCCAAGGGGACCAGACAGGGAACTACGAGCAGTACTTC. Its translation: CASSQGDQTGNYEQYF.

The chain carries TRBV4-3 and TRBJ2-7, with TRBD1 identical over 10 bases. The CDR3 is made up of 16 amino acids. The junction had 11 bases not matched to a gene; V was cut back by 6 bases and J by 3 bases. Per germline, CDR1 LGHNA and CDR2 YSLEER. This CDR3 is CASSWTGGASGYEQYF. Here the CDR3 DNA reads TGCGCCAGCAGTTGGACAGGGGGAGCGAGTGGCTACGAGCAGTACTTC.

The V gene is TRBV4-1, the J gene TRBJ1-2, with unresolved D. V gave up 4 bases and J gave up 0 bases, with 12 bases separating them. The germline gives CDR1 MGHRA, CDR2 YSYEKL. CDR3 length: 15 residues. CDR3 sequence (DNA): TGCGCCAGCAGCCCAACAACAGCATCTAACTATGGCTACACCTTC. Its protein product is CASSPTTASNYGYTF.

The CDR3 sequence is CAWDLDRTDTQYF. DNA for the CDR3: TGTGCCTGGGACCTCGACAGAACAGATACGCAGTATTTT. The chain combines TRBV30 with TRBJ2-3, with D perhaps TRBD1 (5 bases). Looked up from germline, CDR1 is GTSNPN and CDR2 is SVGIG (reference sequence). This CDR3 region has 13 residues. V was trimmed by 5 bases and J by 3 bases, leaving 12 bases between them. Using reference TRBV30 and TRBJ2-3 for the parts outside the CDR3, the full variable domain is SQTIHQWPATLVQPVGSPLSLECTVEGTSNPNLYWYRQAAGRGLQLLFYSVGIGQISSEVPQNLSASRPQDRQFILSSKKLLLSDSGFYLCAWDLDRTDTQYFGPGTRLTVL.

The V and J genes are TRBV7-7 and TRBJ1-3; 7 nucleotides align to TRBD1. The V gene end was trimmed by 4 bases and the J gene end by 6 bases; junction bases not matched to a gene: 12. CDR3 length: 16 amino acids. In germline, CDR1 is SSHAT, CDR2 FNYEAQ (reference sequence). CDR3 amino acids: CASSSTGRPPANTIYF. The CDR3 DNA reads TGTGCCAGCAGCTCGACAGGGAGACCCCCTGCAAACACCATATATTTT.

The gene calls are TRBV5-8 and TRBJ1-3; D unclear. This CDR3 is built from 13 residues. Germline CDR1 SGHTS, CDR2 YDEGEE. The germline V and J ends were trimmed by 3 bases and 3 bases, with 7 bases remaining between them. CDR3 bases: TGTGCCAGCAGCTCTAAAGATGGAAACACCATATATTTT. Translating gives CASSSKDGNTIYF.

The CDR3: CASSQDTGTGTEAFF. The CDR3, as DNA: TGCGCCAGCAGCCAAGATACTGGGACAGGCACTGAAGCTTTCTTT. J is TRBJ1-1 and V is TRBV4-1; TRBD1 aligns across 8 bases. The V gene's germline CDR1 is MGHRA and CDR2 YSYEKL. After removal of 0 bases from V and 4 bases from J, the junction contained 4 bases not matched to a gene. The CDR3 has 15 amino acids.

The chain is built from TRBV30 and TRBJ1-1; D not certain. From germline, CDR1 is GTSNPN and CDR2 SVGIG (reference sequence). The CDR3 covers 13 residues. The ends were cut back, 0 bases at V and 1 base at J, with 6 bases in the middle. CDR3 sequence reads: CAWSVFRNTEAFF. DNA for the CDR3: TGTGCCTGGAGTGTATTCCGGAACACTGAAGCTTTCTTT.

The chain couples TRBV6-5 to TRBJ2-3; 9 bases match TRBD2. V dropped 0 bases and J dropped 4; count of bases not matched to a gene: 2. Germline V lookup: CDR1 MNHEY, CDR2 SVGAGI. This CDR3 is 15 amino acids long. The DNA of the CDR3 is TGTGCCAGCAGTTACTCAGCGGGAGGAGCAGATACGCAGTATTTT. Its protein is CASSYSAGGADTQYF.

This chain links TRBV5-4 with TRBJ2-1; D unresolved. V was pared by 2 bases and J by 6 bases, with 9 bases between. This CDR3 comprises 13 residues. Germline lookup yields CDR1 SGHNT and CDR2 YYREEE (reference sequence). The CDR3 is CASSLSLLNEQFF. The CDR3, as DNA: TGTGCCAGCAGCTTAAGCCTACTCAATGAGCAGTTCTTC.

The gene calls are TRBV5-6 and TRBJ1-1; D remains unclear. The V gene lost 4 bases and the J gene lost 3 bases, with 7 bases spanning the gap. CDR1 is SGHDT and CDR2 is YYEEEE in the germline V gene. CDR3 size: 12 residues. The CDR3 DNA sequence: TGTGCCAGCAGCGAACTAGACACTGAAGCTTTCTTT. This sequence encodes CASSELDTEAFF.

V gene TRBV6-5 combines with J gene TRBJ2-5; a possible D gene is TRBD2 (6 bases). This CDR3 is 12 amino acids long. Trimming stripped 2 bases from V and 13 bases from J, with 14 bases between. Germline V gene data show CDR1 as MNHEY and CDR2 as SVGAGI. CDR3 nucleotide sequence: TGTGCCAGCAGTTACGGAGGGGAGCTCGCGTACTTC. This gives the protein CASSYGGELAYF.

The J gene is TRBJ2-3, the V gene TRBV4-2; 8 bases match TRBD2. The CDR3 has 17 residues. In germline, CDR1 is LGHNA, CDR2 YNFKEQ. Trimming removed 3 bases from V and 0 bases from J; junction bases left unmatched: 8. Written as DNA, the CDR3 is TGTGCCAGCAGCCAGGAACTAGCGGCCCAAAGCACAGATACGCAGTATTTT. Translated: CASSQELAAQSTDTQYF.

The sample holds a few counts of this clone. The rearrangement links TRBV5-4 to TRBJ1-4; 8 nucleotides match TRBD1. With V trimmed by 5 bases and J by 7 bases, 16 bases remained unmatched. This CDR3 comprises 17 residues. Germline-derived CDR1 and CDR2 are SGHNT and YYREEE (reference sequence). This CDR3 is CASSINGAGGYSEKLFF. CDR3 bases: TGTGCCAGCAGTATCAACGGCGCAGGGGGCTATTCTGAAAAACTGTTTTTT.

In its sample, this clone was seen a few times. This rearrangement joins TRBV19 to TRBJ2-5, with 8 bases fitting TRBD2. V lost 9 bases and J lost 5; bases outside the gene matches: 5. This CDR3 is 12 amino acids long. Germline CDR1 is LNHDA and CDR2 is SQIVND (reference sequence). CDR3 region: CASGGAAETQYF. The CDR3 coding sequence is TGTGCCAGCGGGGGGGCAGCTGAGACCCAGTACTTC.

The chain joins TRBV4-1 to TRBJ1-1; D is possibly TRBD1 (5 bases). Trimming shortened V by 3 bases and J by 2 bases, and 13 bases separated the two germline ends. This CDR3 is 15 amino acids long. Germline values: CDR1 MGHRA, CDR2 YSYEKL. For the CDR3, the DNA is TGCGCCAGCAGCCAGGAAGGGGTTTTTAACACTGAAGCTTTCTTT. As protein: CASSQEGVFNTEAFF.